This T cell receptor (beta chain) stems from a study of blood T cell repertoires in COVID-19. Study at large: PBMCs, B-cell-depleted T cells, or T cells were the source of the cDNA or gDNA that made up the material.

This clone was recorded a few times. In the original processing: Using reference gene primer amplification, nucleated cell counts were estimated. Generated by immunoSEQ multiplex PCR, the TCRdb table keeps only in-frame clones and is missing some. V, J and clone size derive from that table, while D and trimming were established from the DNA sequence. The table shows under 250,000 clones, with 84% occurring only once. Germline CDR1 is SGDLS and CDR2 is YYNGEE. The CDR3 is 15 residues long. The V gene lost 0 bases and the J gene lost 1 base, with 10 bases spanning the gap. The sequenced material came from peripheral blood. This rearrangement joins TRBV9 to TRBJ1-2; possible D gene TRBD1, 5 bases. This receptor was obtained from a man aged 50 to 59 with acute or convalescent COVID-19. CDR3 in amino acids: CASSVEGLDNYGYTF. As DNA, the CDR3 is TGTGCCAGCAGCGTAGAGGGGCTGGATAACTATGGCTACACCTTC.